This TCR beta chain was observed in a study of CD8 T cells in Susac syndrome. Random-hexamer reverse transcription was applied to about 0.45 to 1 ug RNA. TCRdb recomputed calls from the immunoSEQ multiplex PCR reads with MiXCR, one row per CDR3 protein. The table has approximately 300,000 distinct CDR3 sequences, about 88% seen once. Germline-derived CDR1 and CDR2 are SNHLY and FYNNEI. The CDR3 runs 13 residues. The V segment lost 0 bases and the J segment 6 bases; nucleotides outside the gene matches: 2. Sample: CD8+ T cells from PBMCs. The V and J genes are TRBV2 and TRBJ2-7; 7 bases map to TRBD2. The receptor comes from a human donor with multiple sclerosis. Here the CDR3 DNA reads TGTGCCAGCAGTGAAGCGCCGGGGGGCGAGCAGTACTTC. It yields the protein CASSEAPGGEQYF.